This entry lists 25 T cell receptor beta chains sequenced from one sample in a study of blood T cell repertoires in COVID-19. Generated by immunoSEQ multiplex PCR, the TCRdb table keeps only in-frame clones and is missing some. The sample has about 190,000 clones, approximately 84% seen once; the top ten hold roughly 3%. What was sequenced was PBMCs or T cells enriched from blood (not recorded which). Receptors were obtained from a young woman who had recovered from COVID-19.

The gene calls are TRBV2 and TRBJ2-7, with D unresolved. V shed 5 bases and J shed 4 bases, with 3 bases lying between them. CDR3 size: 10 residues. CDR1 is SNHLY, CDR2 FYNNEI, per germline. The DNA of the CDR3 is TGTGCCAGCAGTCTATACGAGCAGTACGTC. Its translation: CASSLYEQYV.

Here the CDR3 DNA reads TGTGCCAGCAGCGGAAAGCGGGGGGGCCGAGCAGATACGCAGTATTTT. Its translation: CASSGKRGGRADTQYF. This rearrangement joins TRBV5-4 to TRBJ2-3; 10 bases fit TRBD2. Trimming at V came to 4 bases and at J to 4 bases, leaving 9 bases not matched to a gene. CDR3 size: 16 residues. CDR1 SGHNT and CDR2 YYREEE come from the germline V gene (reference sequence).

The V call is TRBV27, the J call TRBJ1-2, with unresolved D. This CDR3 comprises 14 residues. Germline CDR1 and CDR2: MNHEY and SMNVEV (reference sequence). The V end was cut by 5 bases, the J end by 5 bases, with 15 bases between. The CDR3 spells CASSALLSVYGYTF. The CDR3 DNA reads TGTGCCAGCAGTGCTCTCCTTAGTGTGTATGGCTACACCTTC.

The genes are TRBV28 and TRBJ1-1, with TRBD1 matching 9 bases. With 8 bases clipped from V and 0 bases from J, the junction kept 22 bases outside the gene matches. This CDR3 region has 20 residues. Germline V gene sequence: CDR1 MDHEN, CDR2 SYDVKM. CDR3 region: CASCLLRDRVGLELNTEAFF. Here the CDR3 DNA reads TGTGCCAGCTGCCTGCTCCGGGACAGGGTAGGGTTGGAGCTGAACACTGAAGCTTTCTTT.

The chain has TRBV19 and TRBJ1-4; 7 positions agree with TRBD1. J gave up 11 bases and V 7 bases, and 16 bases lay outside the gene matches. The CDR3 extends over 15 amino acids. Germline V gene lookup returns CDR1 LNHDA and CDR2 SQIVND (reference sequence). The CDR3 DNA reads TGTGCCAGTACCCCCGGGGACAGTCTAATGAGGAAACTGTTTTTT. This translates into CASTPGDSLMRKLFF.

This clone was observed many times. V and J are TRBV7-9 and TRBJ2-1; D is ambiguous. Germline CDR1 reads SEHNR; CDR2 reads FQNEAQ (reference sequence). Trimming took off 3 bases at V and 5 bases at J, with 2 bases between the two ends. CDR3 length equals 11 residues. CDR3 nucleotide sequence: TGTGCCAGCAGCTTCGACAATGAGCAGTTCTTC. Translated, it gives CASSFDNEQFF.

This clone was counted many times. This rearrangement joins TRBV19 to TRBJ2-6; 7 nucleotides align to TRBD1. Losses at the gene ends were 5 bases for V and 0 bases for J; bases not matched to a gene: 10. The CDR3 has 18 residues. Germline CDR1 is LNHDA and CDR2 is SQIVND (reference sequence). DNA for the CDR3: TGTGCCAGTAGTCCCTGGACAGGCCTAAGCTCTGGGGCCAACGTCCTGACTTTC. It yields the protein CASSPWTGLSSGANVLTF. Full variable domain (rest looked up from reference TRBV19 and TRBJ2-6): DGGITQSPKYLFRKEGQNVTLSCEQNLNHDAMYWYRQDPGQGLRLIYYSQIVNDFQKGDIAEGYSVSREKKESFPLTVTSAQKNPTAFYLCASSPWTGLSSGANVLTFGAGSRLTVL.

This chain joins TRBV5-1 and TRBJ2-5; D remains unclear. V shed 4 bases and J shed 2 bases, with 15 bases lying between them. The CDR3 is made up of 15 amino acids. The germline V gene has CDR1 SGHRS and CDR2 YFSETQ. The CDR3 protein is CASSPPVVRQETQYF. CDR3 bases: TGCGCCAGCAGCCCCCCCGTGGTTCGGCAAGAGACCCAGTACTTC.

The V and J genes are TRBV5-1 and TRBJ2-5; D possibly corresponds to TRBD1 (5 bases). The germline V gene encodes CDR1 SGHRS and CDR2 YFSETQ. Deletions cut 4 bases from V and 1 base from J, with 14 bases between. The CDR3 spans 15 residues. Here the CDR3 reads CASSAGHSRQETQYF. DNA of the CDR3: TGCGCCAGCAGCGCCGGACACTCCCGCCAAGAGACCCAGTACTTC.

This clone occurred once. The chain is built from TRBV28 and TRBJ1-3, with TRBD1 as a possible D gene (6 bases). Germline V CDR1 and CDR2: MDHEN, SYDVKM. The CDR3 has 16 residues. Trimming left V 4 bases short and J 2 bases short, with 15 bases between. CDR3 DNA: TGTGCCAGCAGTTCCCTAGATCGGACAGCTGGAAACACCATATATTTT. Protein sequence: CASSSLDRTAGNTIYF.

V and J are TRBV7-2 and TRBJ2-3; 13 bases fit TRBD2. The CDR3 covers 16 residues. The V gene's germline CDR1 is SGHTA and CDR2 FQGNSA. The ends lost 4 bases at V and 0 bases at J; junction bases unmatched: 1. CDR3 in DNA: TGTGCCAGCAGCTCGGGACTAGCGGGAAGCACAGATACGCAGTATTTT. Its translation is CASSSGLAGSTDTQYF.

This clone appeared once. The chain has TRBV19 and TRBJ1-6, with D possibly matching TRBD1 (5 bases). Germline lookup yields CDR1 LNHDA and CDR2 SQIVND (reference sequence). The ends were cut back, 7 bases at V and 14 bases at J, with 21 bases in the middle. The CDR3 spans 14 residues. The CDR3 sequence: CASTTDTVGGTLHF. CDR3 nucleotide sequence: TGTGCCAGTACCACCGACACGGTCGGGGGGACCCTCCACTTT.

This chain links TRBV7-3 with TRBJ2-3; 9 bases align to TRBD2. Germline CDR1 SGHTA, CDR2 FQGTGA. The V gene end was trimmed by 0 bases and the J gene end by 12 bases; junction bases not matched to a gene: 7. The CDR3 length is 14 residues. The CDR3 is CASSLTSVAGEQYF. Here the CDR3 DNA reads TGTGCCAGCAGCTTAACCTCGGTAGCGGGAGAACAGTATTTT.

The CDR3: CASSIQRNTEAFF. In DNA, the CDR3 is TGTGCCAGTAGTATACAGCGGAACACTGAAGCTTTCTTT. This sequence joins TRBV19 and TRBJ1-1, with D uncertain. The germline gives CDR1 LNHDA, CDR2 SQIVND (reference sequence). V lost 2 bases to trimming and J lost 1 base, with 5 bases between them. The CDR3 spans 13 residues.

The chain recombines TRBV5-1 with TRBJ1-1, with 7 bases fitting TRBD1. The CDR3 contains 13 residues. Germline lookup yields CDR1 SGHRS and CDR2 YFSETQ. V trimming: 4 bases; J trimming: 5 bases; junction bases outside the gene matches: 5. CDR3 in DNA: TGCGCCAGCAGCGTCGGACAGGTGACTGAAGCTTTCTTT. This translates into CASSVGQVTEAFF. Full variable domain (rest looked up from reference TRBV5-1 and TRBJ1-1): KAGVTQTPRYLIKTRGQQVTLSCSPISGHRSVSWYQQTPGQGLQFLFEYFSETQRNKGNFPGRFSGRQFSNSRSEMNVSTLELGDSALYLCASSVGQVTEAFFGQGTRLTVV.

The chain has TRBV5-4 and TRBJ2-4; 10 positions agree with TRBD1. Germline V CDR1 and CDR2: SGHNT, YYREEE (reference sequence). The CDR3 contains 17 residues. Trimming removed 3 bases from V and 1 base from J; junction bases left unmatched: 7. CDR3 sequence: CASSSWTGGIAKNIQYF. The CDR3 bases are TGTGCCAGCAGCTCCTGGACAGGGGGAATTGCCAAAAACATTCAGTACTTC.

The DNA for the CDR3 is TGTGCCAGCAGCTTGGAGGTAGAGCAGTTCTTC. Residues: CASSLEVEQFF. The rearrangement links TRBV11-1 to TRBJ2-1, with D possibly matching TRBD2 (5 bases). The germline V gene has CDR1 SGHAT and CDR2 FQDESV (reference sequence). V lost 3 bases and J 10 bases, leaving 7 bases between the germline ends. CDR3 length equals 11 residues.

A word on this clone: Sequence at one end of the junction differs from germline and may be a read error. The chain recombines TRBV18 with TRBJ1-1; tentatively, D is TRBD1 (6 bases). CDR1 and CDR2 from the germline V gene are KGHSH and LQKENI. The CDR3 consists of 14 residues. The chain's CDR3 is CASSPPVAQGGSHF. The CDR3 DNA follows: TGTGCCAGCTCACCACCGGTAGCACAGGGCGGCTCCCACTTT. The full variable domain, with the rest looked up from reference TRBV18 and TRBJ1-1, is NAGVMQNPRHLVRRRGQEARLRCSPMKGHSHVYWYRQLPEEGLKFMVYLQKENIIDESGMPKERFSAEFPKEGPSILRIQQVVRGDSAAYFCASSPPVAQGGSHFGQGTRLTVV.

The chain employs TRBV5-8 and TRBJ2-7; TRBD1 matches at 10 bases. The CDR3 consists of 15 residues. V lost 3 bases and J lost 2; bases outside the gene matches: 5. Germline V gene data show CDR1 as SGHTS and CDR2 as YDEGEE. The CDR3 region has the DNA TGTGCCAGCAGCTGGGGACAGGGGAGAGCCTACGAGCAGTACTTC. Its protein product is CASSWGQGRAYEQYF.

The V call is TRBV11-2, the J call TRBJ1-5; D uncertain. The CDR3 is 13 residues long. Germline-derived CDR1 and CDR2 are SGHAT and FQNNGV. V lost 3 bases and J 6 bases, leaving 9 bases between the germline ends. This chain's CDR3 is CASSLEGGQPQHF. The CDR3 nucleotides are TGTGCCAGCAGCTTGGAGGGAGGTCAGCCCCAGCATTTT.

The chain is built from TRBV11-2 and TRBJ2-4; 9 nucleotides line up with TRBD2. J was trimmed by 6 bases and V by 5 bases; bases with no gene match: 14. This CDR3 is 17 amino acids long. Germline V CDR1 and CDR2: SGHAT, FQNNGV. The CDR3 loop is CASSLNSGTSLGNIQYF. The CDR3 DNA is TGTGCCAGCAGCCTAAACTCCGGGACTAGCCTGGGAAACATTCAGTACTTC.

The chain carries TRBV30 and TRBJ2-5; 7 bases align to TRBD1. Germline loops: CDR1 GTSNPN, CDR2 SVGIG (reference sequence). V shed 3 bases, J shed 5 bases, and the junction held 6 bases outside the gene matches. This CDR3 comprises 13 residues. CDR3 DNA: TGTGCCTGGAGAGTAGGGGGCGTGGAGACCCAGTACTTC. Translated: CAWRVGGVETQYF.

The rearrangement links TRBV6-2 or TRBV6-3 to TRBJ1-4, with TRBD1 matching 10 bases. With V trimmed by 5 bases and J by 6 bases, 3 bases remained unmatched. The CDR3 consists of 14 residues. CDR1 and CDR2 (germline): MNHEY, SVGEGT. The CDR3: CASSQTGGDEKLFF. Written as DNA, the CDR3 is TGTGCCAGCAGTCAGACAGGGGGCGATGAAAAACTGTTTTTT.

The J gene is TRBJ2-2, the V gene TRBV11-2, with TRBD2 matching 8 bases. This CDR3 contains 16 residues. Germline V gene sequence: CDR1 SGHAT, CDR2 FQNNGV. The V and J ends lost 7 bases and 7 bases, in that order; junction bases with no gene match: 14. DNA of the CDR3: TGTGCCAGCACTCGCCCGGGGGGGCGATCGGACGGGGAGCTGTTTTTT. Translating it yields CASTRPGGRSDGELFF.

The chain is built from TRBV6-5 and TRBJ1-5; TRBD1 aligns across 8 bases. There are 15 residues in the CDR3. Germline-derived CDR1 and CDR2 are MNHEY and SVGAGI. J was trimmed by 3 bases and V by 6 bases; bases with no gene match: 7. The CDR3, as DNA: TGTGCCAGCAGCCCCAGGGGGCTTAACAATCAGCCCCAGCATTTT. This sequence encodes CASSPRGLNNQPQHF.